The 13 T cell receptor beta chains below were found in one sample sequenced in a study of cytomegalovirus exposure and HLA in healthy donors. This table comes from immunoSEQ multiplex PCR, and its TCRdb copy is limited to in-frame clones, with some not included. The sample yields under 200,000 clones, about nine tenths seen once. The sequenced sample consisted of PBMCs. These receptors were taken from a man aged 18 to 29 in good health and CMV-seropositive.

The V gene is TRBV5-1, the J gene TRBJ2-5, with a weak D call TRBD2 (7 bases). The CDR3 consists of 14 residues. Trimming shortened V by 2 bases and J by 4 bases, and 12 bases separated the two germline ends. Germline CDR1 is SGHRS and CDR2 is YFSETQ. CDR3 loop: CASSFKGGGETQYF. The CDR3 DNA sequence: TGCGCCAGCAGCTTTAAGGGAGGGGGAGAGACCCAGTACTTC.

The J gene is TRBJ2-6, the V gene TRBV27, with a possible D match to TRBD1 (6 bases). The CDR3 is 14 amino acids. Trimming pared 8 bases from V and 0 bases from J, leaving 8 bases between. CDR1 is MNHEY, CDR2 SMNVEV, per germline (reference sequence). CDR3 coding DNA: TGTGCCAGCGGACAGCCCTCTGGGGCCAACGTCCTGACTTTC. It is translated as CASGQPSGANVLTF.

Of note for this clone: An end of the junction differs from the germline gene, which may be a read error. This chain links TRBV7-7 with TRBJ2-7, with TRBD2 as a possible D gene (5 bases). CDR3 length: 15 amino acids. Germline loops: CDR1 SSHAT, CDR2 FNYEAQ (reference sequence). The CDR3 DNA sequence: TGTGCTAGCAGCTTAGGAGAGGGCGGTCCGTACGAGCAGTACTTC. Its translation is CASSLGEGGPYEQYF.

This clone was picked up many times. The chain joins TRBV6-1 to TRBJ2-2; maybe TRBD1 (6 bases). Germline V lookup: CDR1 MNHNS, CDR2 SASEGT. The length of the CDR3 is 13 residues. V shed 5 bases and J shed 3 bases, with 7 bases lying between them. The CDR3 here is CASSRQDTGELFF. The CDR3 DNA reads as TGTGCCAGCAGTAGACAGGACACCGGGGAGCTGTTTTTT.

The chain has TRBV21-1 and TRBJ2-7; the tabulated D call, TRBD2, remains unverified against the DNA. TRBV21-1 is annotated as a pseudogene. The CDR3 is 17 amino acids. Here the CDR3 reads CASSTRLAGVPSYEQYF. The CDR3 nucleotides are TGTGCCAGCAGCACCCGACTAGCGGGGGTCCCCTCCTACGAGCAGTACTTC.

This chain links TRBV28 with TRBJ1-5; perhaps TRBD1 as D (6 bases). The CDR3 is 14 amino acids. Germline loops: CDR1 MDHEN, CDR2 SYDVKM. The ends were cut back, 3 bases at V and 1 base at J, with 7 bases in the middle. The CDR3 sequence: CASSFRGSNQPQHF. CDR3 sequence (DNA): TGTGCCAGCAGTTTTAGGGGGAGCAATCAGCCCCAGCATTTT.

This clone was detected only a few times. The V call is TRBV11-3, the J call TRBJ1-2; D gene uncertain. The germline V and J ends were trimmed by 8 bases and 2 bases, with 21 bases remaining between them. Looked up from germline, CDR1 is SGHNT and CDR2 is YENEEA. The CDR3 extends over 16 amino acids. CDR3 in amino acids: CASPLVRTGRNYGYTF. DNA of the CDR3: TGTGCCAGCCCTTTAGTCCGGACTGGACGGAACTATGGCTACACCTTC.

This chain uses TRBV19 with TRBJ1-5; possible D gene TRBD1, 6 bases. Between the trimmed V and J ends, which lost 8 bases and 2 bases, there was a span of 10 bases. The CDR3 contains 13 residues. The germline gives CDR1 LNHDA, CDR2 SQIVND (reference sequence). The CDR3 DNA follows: TGTGCCAGTCAGGGGCCGGGCAATCAGCCCCAGCATTTT. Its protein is CASQGPGNQPQHF. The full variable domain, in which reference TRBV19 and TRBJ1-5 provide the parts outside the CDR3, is DGGITQSPKYLFRKEGQNVTLSCEQNLNHDAMYWYRQDPGQGLRLIYYSQIVNDFQKGDIAEGYSVSREKKESFPLTVTSAQKNPTAFYLCASQGPGNQPQHFGDGTRLSIL.

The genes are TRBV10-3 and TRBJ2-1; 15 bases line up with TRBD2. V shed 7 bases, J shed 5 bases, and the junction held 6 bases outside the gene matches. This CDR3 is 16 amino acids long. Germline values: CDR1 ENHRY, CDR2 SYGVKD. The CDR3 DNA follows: TGTGCCATCACCAAGGGACTAGCGGGAGGCAACAATGAGCAGTTCTTC. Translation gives CAITKGLAGGNNEQFF.

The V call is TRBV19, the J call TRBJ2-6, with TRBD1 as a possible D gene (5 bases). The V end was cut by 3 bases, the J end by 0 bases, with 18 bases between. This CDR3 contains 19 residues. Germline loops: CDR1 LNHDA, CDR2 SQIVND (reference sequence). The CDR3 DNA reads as TGTGCCAGTAGTATCGACCTTCCGCGACAGAGCTCTGGGGCCAACGTCCTGACTTTC. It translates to CASSIDLPRQSSGANVLTF.

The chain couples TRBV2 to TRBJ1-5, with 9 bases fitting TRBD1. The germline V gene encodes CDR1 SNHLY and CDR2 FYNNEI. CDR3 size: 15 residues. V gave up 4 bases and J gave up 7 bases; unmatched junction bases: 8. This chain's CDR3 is CASSARTGEWQPQHF. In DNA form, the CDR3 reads TGTGCCAGCAGTGCCCGGACAGGGGAATGGCAGCCCCAGCATTTT.

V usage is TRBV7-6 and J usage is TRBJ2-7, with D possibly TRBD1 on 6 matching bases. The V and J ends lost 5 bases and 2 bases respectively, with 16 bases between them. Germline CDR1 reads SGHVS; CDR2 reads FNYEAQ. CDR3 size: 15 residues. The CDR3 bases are TGTGCCAGCAGCCAGGGGATCGACCAAACCTACGAGCAGTACTTC. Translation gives CASSQGIDQTYEQYF.

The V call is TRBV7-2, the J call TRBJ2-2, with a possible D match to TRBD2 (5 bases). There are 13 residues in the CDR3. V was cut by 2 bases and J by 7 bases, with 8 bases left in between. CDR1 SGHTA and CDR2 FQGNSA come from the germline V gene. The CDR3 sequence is CASSLSSIGELFF. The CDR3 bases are TGTGCCAGCAGCTTATCTAGCATCGGGGAGCTGTTTTTT.